Below are 24 T cell receptor beta chains sequenced from a single sample in a study of cytomegalovirus exposure and HLA in healthy donors. Primers for the PCR totalled 60 Vbeta and 13 Jbeta. Only in-frame clones appear in the TCRdb table, and some are missing; sequencing was by immunoSEQ multiplex PCR. The data contain roughly 110,000 clones, approximately 81% of them singletons. Sequencing was performed on PBMCs. Receptors were obtained from a man under 40 in good health and CMV-seronegative.

This rearrangement joins TRBV7-3 to TRBJ2-5; perhaps TRBD2 as D (5 bases). There are 14 residues in the CDR3. V lost 5 bases and J lost 4, with 14 bases in between. Germline V CDR1 and CDR2: SGHTA, FQGTGA. CDR3 residues: CASSTKTGSETQYF. In DNA, the CDR3 is TGTGCCAGCAGCACAAAAACGGGATCAGAGACCCAGTACTTC.

The chain employs TRBV2 and TRBJ1-4; TRBD1 matches at 8 bases. The V segment lost 8 bases and the J segment 7 bases; nucleotides outside the gene matches: 6. The CDR3 has 13 residues. Germline CDR1 and CDR2: SNHLY and FYNNEI. The CDR3 loop reads CASRQGIGEKLFF. The CDR3 DNA reads as TGTGCCAGCCGACAGGGGATCGGTGAAAAACTGTTTTTT.

This chain joins TRBV30 and TRBJ2-3; no clear D. Trimming pared 2 bases from V and 3 bases from J, leaving 9 bases between. This CDR3 is built from 13 residues. Germline V gene sequence: CDR1 GTSNPN, CDR2 SVGIG (reference sequence). CDR3 sequence: CAWSRLVTDTQYF. CDR3 DNA: TGTGCCTGGAGTAGGCTAGTAACAGATACGCAGTATTTT. Full variable domain (outside the CDR3, taken from reference TRBV30 and TRBJ2-3): SQTIHQWPATLVQPVGSPLSLECTVEGTSNPNLYWYRQAAGRGLQLLFYSVGIGQISSEVPQNLSASRPQDRQFILSSKKLLLSDSGFYLCAWSRLVTDTQYFGPGTRLTVL.

The sample holds many counts of this clone. The chain uses TRBV6-4 and TRBJ2-1; 7 nucleotides agree with TRBD1. The CDR3 has 15 amino acids. Unmatched junction bases numbered 11, after V lost 4 bases and J lost 8 bases. Germline CDR1 is MRHNA and CDR2 is SNTAGT. The CDR3 DNA reads TGTGCCAGCAGTGCCCGACAGGGCTCAAGTGATGAGCAGTTCTTC. Protein: CASSARQGSSDEQFF.

This chain joins TRBV29-1 and TRBJ1-1, with TRBD1 identical over 9 bases. Germline V gene sequence: CDR1 SQVTM, CDR2 ANQGSEA. J gave up 6 bases and V 4 bases, and 9 bases lay outside the gene matches. CDR3 length: 14 amino acids. The CDR3 region has the DNA TGCAGCGTTGTGCACCGGGACAGGGTCGCTGAAGCTTTCTTT. Residues: CSVVHRDRVAEAFF.

This rearrangement joins TRBV5-1 to TRBJ2-7; TRBD2 agrees at 10 bases. After removal of 5 bases from V and 7 bases from J, the junction contained 9 bases not matched to a gene. The CDR3 has 14 residues. CDR1 and CDR2 from the germline V gene are SGHRS and YFSETQ. In nucleotides, the CDR3 is TGCGCCAGCAGTTCCGGGACTAGCGCTTGGGAGCAGTACTTC. Encoded protein: CASSSGTSAWEQYF.

The rearrangement links TRBV19 to TRBJ2-7, with D perhaps TRBD2 (6 bases). With 3 bases removed from V and 3 bases from J, the gap between germline ends came to 15 bases. CDR1 LNHDA and CDR2 SQIVND come from the germline V gene (reference sequence). CDR3 length: 15 residues. CDR3 nucleotides: TGTGCCAGTAGTATCGGTCGACTAGAGTTCTACGAGCAGTACTTC. This encodes CASSIGRLEFYEQYF. Supplemented by reference TRBV19 and TRBJ2-7, the full variable domain reads DGGITQSPKYLFRKEGQNVTLSCEQNLNHDAMYWYRQDPGQGLRLIYYSQIVNDFQKGDIAEGYSVSREKKESFPLTVTSAQKNPTAFYLCASSIGRLEFYEQYFGPGTRLTVT.

This clone has only one observation. The rearrangement uses TRBV30 and TRBJ1-1; TRBD1 matches at 7 bases. The germline V gene encodes CDR1 GTSNPN and CDR2 SVGIG (reference sequence). J gave up 4 bases and V 2 bases, and 7 bases lay outside the gene matches. CDR3 size: 14 residues. The CDR3 is CAWSPTGLSTEAFF. As DNA, the CDR3 is TGTGCCTGGAGTCCGACAGGGTTGAGCACTGAAGCTTTCTTT.

The V call is TRBV10-1, the J call TRBJ1-1; TRBD1 agrees at 11 bases. Germline CDR1 WNHNN, CDR2 SYGVQD (reference sequence). The V and J ends lost 7 bases and 1 base, in that order; junction bases with no gene match: 11. This CDR3 has 17 amino acids. The CDR3: CASIQDRGQGGNTEAFF. CDR3 in DNA: TGCGCCAGCATCCAGGACAGGGGGCAGGGGGGGAACACTGAAGCTTTCTTT.

This rearrangement joins TRBV4-2 to TRBJ1-4; 7 bases match TRBD1. The germline V gene has CDR1 LGHNA and CDR2 YNFKEQ. Trimming at V came to 0 bases and at J to 7 bases, leaving 8 bases not matched to a gene. This CDR3 is built from 16 residues. This CDR3 is CASSQDGVRGPEKLFF. CDR3 DNA: TGTGCCAGCAGCCAAGATGGAGTAAGGGGGCCTGAAAAACTGTTTTTT.

The rearrangement joins TRBV5-6 to TRBJ2-1; D unclear. The CDR3 totals 11 residues. Germline loops: CDR1 SGHDT, CDR2 YYEEEE. Trimming left V 2 bases short and J 6 bases short, with 3 bases between. DNA for the CDR3: TGTGCCAGCAGCTTCAGCAATGAGCAGTTCTTC. Translation gives CASSFSNEQFF.

Only a few counts were recorded for this clone. J is TRBJ1-1 and V is TRBV27, with D unresolved. Deletions cut 3 bases from V and 1 base from J, with 9 bases between. CDR1 MNHEY and CDR2 SMNVEV come from the germline V gene (reference sequence). This CDR3 is built from 14 residues. CDR3 sequence (DNA): TGTGCCAGCAGTTTTAGCCGGGGGAACACTGAAGCTTTCTTT. Protein sequence: CASSFSRGNTEAFF.

The chain couples TRBV30 to TRBJ1-5, with 7 bases lining up with TRBD1. Germline V CDR1 and CDR2: GTSNPN, SVGIG (reference sequence). The CDR3 has 13 amino acids. V was pared by 3 bases and J by 3 bases, with 2 bases of the junction left unmatched. The CDR3 DNA is TGTGCCTGGAGCGGGACAGTCAATCAGCCCCAGCATTTT. Encoded protein: CAWSGTVNQPQHF. Looking up the rest from reference TRBV30 and TRBJ1-5 gives the full variable domain: SQTIHQWPATLVQPVGSPLSLECTVEGTSNPNLYWYRQAAGRGLQLLFYSVGIGQISSEVPQNLSASRPQDRQFILSSKKLLLSDSGFYLCAWSGTVNQPQHFGDGTRLSIL.

The chain recombines TRBV2 with TRBJ1-2, with unresolved D. V was cut by 5 bases and J by 4 bases, with 11 bases left in between. CDR1 and CDR2 from the germline V gene are SNHLY and FYNNEI. The CDR3 has 13 amino acids. CDR3 nucleotides: TGTGCCAGCAGTACGGGAGGATCCTATGGCTACACCTTC. Encoded protein: CASSTGGSYGYTF. The whole variable domain, filled in from reference TRBV2 and TRBJ1-2, reads EPEVTQTPSHQVTQMGQEVILRCVPISNHLYFYWYRQILGQKVEFLVSFYNNEISEKSEIFDDQFSVERPDGSNFTLKIRSTKLEDSAMYFCASSTGGSYGYTFGSGTRLTVV.

The DNA of the CDR3 is TGCAGTGCTAGGGCCGACACTGAAGCTTTCTTT. Translated, it gives CSARADTEAFF. The chain links TRBV20-1 to TRBJ1-1; D unclear. CDR1 DFQATT and CDR2 SNEGSKA come from the germline V gene (reference sequence). V was cut by 3 bases and J by 3 bases, with 5 bases left in between. The CDR3 extends over 11 amino acids.

This clone was seen only once. One junction end disagrees with the germline gene, perhaps due to a read error. The V gene is TRBV29-1, the J gene TRBJ2-1; 13 bases align to TRBD2. Germline CDR1 is SQVTM and CDR2 is ANQGSEA. The CDR3 runs 16 residues. The CDR3 loop reads CSAEEGTSGIWDEQFF. The DNA of the CDR3 is TGCAGCGCTGAAGAGGGGACTAGCGGGATTTGGGATGAGCAGTTCTTC.

About this clone: The junction departs from germline at one end; a sequencing error may be responsible. Here the CDR3 DNA reads TGTGCTAGCAGCTTCGGAGCGGGAGCCGGGGAGCTGTTTTTT. It yields the protein CASSFGAGAGELFF. The chain employs TRBV7-7 and TRBJ2-2; 8 bases agree with TRBD2. CDR3 length equals 14 residues. Germline V gene sequence: CDR1 SSHAT, CDR2 FNYEAQ (reference sequence).

The chain joins TRBV10-3 to TRBJ2-5, with 11 bases matching TRBD1. J was trimmed by 1 base and V by 9 bases; bases with no gene match: 4. Germline-derived CDR1 and CDR2 are ENHRY and SYGVKD. This CDR3 has 14 amino acids. The CDR3: CAIGGTGGQETQYF. For the CDR3, the DNA is TGTGCCATTGGGGGGACAGGGGGCCAAGAGACCCAGTACTTC.

The chain uses TRBV30 and TRBJ2-1; D not certain. Germline CDR1 reads GTSNPN; CDR2 reads SVGIG (reference sequence). This CDR3 contains 12 residues. Trimming pared 3 bases from V and 5 bases from J, leaving 8 bases between. The DNA for the CDR3 is TGTGCCTGGAGGGCGGTCCACAATGAGCAGTTCTTC. Translated, it gives CAWRAVHNEQFF.

The chain links TRBV19 to TRBJ1-2, with 7 bases identical to TRBD1. Germline values: CDR1 LNHDA, CDR2 SQIVND (reference sequence). V dropped 7 bases and J dropped 7; count of bases not matched to a gene: 9. The CDR3 extends over 13 amino acids. The chain's CDR3 is CASTEQGFVGYTF. In DNA, the CDR3 is TGTGCCAGTACTGAACAGGGGTTCGTTGGCTACACCTTC.

Concerning this clone: A read error may account for a junction end that differs from germline. This chain uses TRBV5-6 with TRBJ2-5; 9 bases are shared with TRBD1. CDR3 length: 14 residues. The germline CDR1 and CDR2 sequences are SGHDT and YYEEEE. CDR3 in DNA: TGTGCCAGCAGCCCACAGGGGGCTTGGGAGACCCGGTACTTC. It specifies CASSPQGAWETRYF.

This sequence joins TRBV5-1 and TRBJ1-1, with 9 bases fitting TRBD1. The CDR3 length is 15 residues. Germline CDR1 reads SGHRS; CDR2 reads YFSETQ. The ends lost 3 bases at V and 2 bases at J; junction bases unmatched: 5. DNA for the CDR3: TGCGCCAGCAGCTCCTGGACAGGGGTTAACACTGAAGCTTTCTTT. Its protein is CASSSWTGVNTEAFF.

About this clone itself: Other DNA sequences in this specimen translate into the identical CDR3. The chain is built from TRBV6-5 and TRBJ2-7, with D possibly being TRBD2 (5 bases). V lost 0 bases to trimming and J lost 3 bases, with 6 bases between them. CDR3 length: 13 amino acids. The germline V gene encodes CDR1 MNHEY and CDR2 SVGAGI. The DNA of the CDR3 is TGTGCCAGCAGTTACTCTCGGGGCTACGAGCAGTACTTC. Its protein is CASSYSRGYEQYF.

This chain links TRBV9 with TRBJ1-4, with D perhaps matching TRBD1 (5 bases). Germline CDR1 reads SGDLS; CDR2 reads YYNGEE. The CDR3 contains 13 residues. Trimming removed 8 bases from V and 3 bases from J, with 11 bases in between. CDR3 amino acids: CASSGGANEKLFF. The DNA for the CDR3 is TGTGCCAGTTCGGGGGGAGCTAATGAAAAACTGTTTTTT.